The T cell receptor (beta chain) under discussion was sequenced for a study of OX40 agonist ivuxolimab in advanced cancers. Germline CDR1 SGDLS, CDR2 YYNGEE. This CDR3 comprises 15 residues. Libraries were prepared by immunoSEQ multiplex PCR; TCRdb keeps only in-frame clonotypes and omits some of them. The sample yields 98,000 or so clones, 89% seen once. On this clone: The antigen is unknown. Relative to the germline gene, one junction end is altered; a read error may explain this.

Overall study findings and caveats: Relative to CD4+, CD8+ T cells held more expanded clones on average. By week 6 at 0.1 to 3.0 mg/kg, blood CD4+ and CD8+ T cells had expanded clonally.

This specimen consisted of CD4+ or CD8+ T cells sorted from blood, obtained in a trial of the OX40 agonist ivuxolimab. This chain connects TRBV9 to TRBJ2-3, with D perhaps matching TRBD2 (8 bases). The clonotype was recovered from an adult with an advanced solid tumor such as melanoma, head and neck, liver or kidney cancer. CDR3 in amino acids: CASKGQAGGGDTRYF. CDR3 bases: TGTGCCAGCAAAGGACAGGCGGGAGGTGGAGATACGCGGTATTTT.